A single TCR beta chain is shown here with its context. This CDR3 region has 16 residues. The germline gives CDR1 SGHRS, CDR2 YFSETQ. The source of the sample is a study of cytomegalovirus exposure and HLA in healthy donors. The PCR made use of 60 Vbeta and 13 Jbeta primers. The table came from immunoSEQ multiplex PCR; TCRdb's copy has only in-frame clones and leaves some out. The sample includes about 82,000 clones, approximately 80% of them seen just once. V usage is TRBV5-1 and J usage is TRBJ2-5, with 8 bases matching TRBD2. Matching the DNA end better, TRBJ2-7 makes the J call doubtful. Sequencing input: PBMCs. The sequence was collected from a man in his fifties in good health and CMV-seronegative. The CDR3 sequence is CASSLGLSGASYEQYF. For the CDR3, the DNA is TGCGCCAGCAGCTTGGGGCTTAGCGGGGCGAGCTACGAGCAGTACTTC.